This TCR beta chain is drawn from a study of blood T cell repertoires in COVID-19. Across the whole study: Samples representing acute and convalescent COVID-19 were sourced from the United States, Italy and Spain. T cells, B-cell-depleted T cells, or PBMCs supplied cDNA or gDNA.

Individuals drawn from 24 US areas were about 18 to 90 years old. The germline V gene encodes CDR1 WNHNN and CDR2 SYGVQD (reference sequence). CDR3 length: 17 residues. V lost 4 bases to trimming and J lost 4 bases; unmatched junction nucleotides: 11. Produced via immunoSEQ multiplex PCR; TCRdb's table is partial and in-frame only. This sample carries around 310,000 clones, 88% of them seen once, and the ten largest clones take over 4.5%. A few counts support this clone. Input material: PBMCs or T cells enriched from blood (not recorded which). The sequence was obtained from a man in his thirties or forties who had recovered from COVID-19. The V gene is TRBV10-1, the J gene TRBJ1-5, with TRBD1 matching 9 bases. The CDR3 DNA reads as TGCGCCAGCAGTGGGGACAGGGTTACAAATACAAATCAGCCCCAGCATTTT. It yields the protein CASSGDRVTNTNQPQHF.